The T cell receptor (beta chain) under discussion was sequenced for a study of blood T cell repertoires in COVID-19. Overall study context: The United States, Italy and Spain supplied acute and convalescent COVID-19 samples. Nucleic acid was either cDNA or gDNA, and it came from T cells, B-cell-depleted T cells, or PBMCs.

In the authors' workflow: By means of reference gene primer amplification, nucleated cell counts were estimated. Sequencing was performed with immunoSEQ multiplex PCR; in TCRdb, only in-frame clones are kept and a portion is missing. Clone size and V and J calls were adopted from that table, with D and trimming inferred from the DNA. The table includes 250,000 or so clones, roughly 86% detected once. Trimming removed 4 bases from V and 4 bases from J, with 10 bases in between. The CDR3 totals 14 residues. CDR1 MNHEY and CDR2 SVGAGI come from the germline V gene. The sample consisted of peripheral blood. This receptor was identified in a woman aged 55 to 70 with acute or convalescent COVID-19. The V call is TRBV6-5, the J call TRBJ1-4, with D possibly matching TRBD1 (5 bases). CDR3 DNA: TGTGCCAGCAGTTTAGACAGACGTAATGAAAAACTGTTTTTT. Its translation is CASSLDRRNEKLFF.